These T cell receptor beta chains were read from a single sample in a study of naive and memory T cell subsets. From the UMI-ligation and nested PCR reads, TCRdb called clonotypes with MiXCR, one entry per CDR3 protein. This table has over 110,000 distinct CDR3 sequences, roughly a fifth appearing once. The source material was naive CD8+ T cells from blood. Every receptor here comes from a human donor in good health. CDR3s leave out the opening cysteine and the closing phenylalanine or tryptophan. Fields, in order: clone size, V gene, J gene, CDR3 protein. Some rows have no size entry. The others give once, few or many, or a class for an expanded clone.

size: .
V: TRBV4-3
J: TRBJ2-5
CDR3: ASSQDGSQETQY

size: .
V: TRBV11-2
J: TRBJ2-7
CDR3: ASSLESGAYEQY

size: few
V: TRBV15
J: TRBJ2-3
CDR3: ATSRGLAEIGTDTQY

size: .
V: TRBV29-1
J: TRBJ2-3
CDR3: SVGGDTQY

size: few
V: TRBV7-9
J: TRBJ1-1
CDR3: ASSLPGEGVNTEAF

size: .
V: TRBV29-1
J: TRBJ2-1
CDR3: SALDRAEQF

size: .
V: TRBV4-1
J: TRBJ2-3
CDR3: ASSITRSETDTQY

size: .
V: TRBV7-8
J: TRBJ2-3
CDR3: ASSLDPSGSADTQY

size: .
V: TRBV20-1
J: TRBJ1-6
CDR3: GSDEGSYNSPLH

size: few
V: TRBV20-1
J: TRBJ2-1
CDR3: SAGTAGTSGYNEQF

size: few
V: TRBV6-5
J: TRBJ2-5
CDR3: ASRADLQETQY

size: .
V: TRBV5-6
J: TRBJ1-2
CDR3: ATHPQTGSTYGYT

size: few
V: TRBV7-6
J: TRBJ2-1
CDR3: ASSLWIGSSYNEQF

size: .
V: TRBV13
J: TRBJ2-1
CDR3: ASSATGTGVNNEQF

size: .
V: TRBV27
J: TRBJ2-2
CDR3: ASSPQRGIGELF

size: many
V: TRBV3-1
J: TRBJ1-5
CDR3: ASSQGGQPQH

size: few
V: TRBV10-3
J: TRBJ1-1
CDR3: AISGQGLNTEAF

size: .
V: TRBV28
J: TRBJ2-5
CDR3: ASSPTKMDDLGTQY

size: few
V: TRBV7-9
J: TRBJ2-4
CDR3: ASSDSSGTESDYAKNIQY

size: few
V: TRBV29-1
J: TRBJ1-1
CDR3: SVDNRDEAF

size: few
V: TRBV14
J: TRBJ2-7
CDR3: ASSQEATVTLSYEQY

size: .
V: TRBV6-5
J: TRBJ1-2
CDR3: ASSYGRVTYGYT

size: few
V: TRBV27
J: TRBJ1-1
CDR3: ATRSFSGGEAF

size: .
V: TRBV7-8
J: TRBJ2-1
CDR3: ASSLSPRDTYNEQF

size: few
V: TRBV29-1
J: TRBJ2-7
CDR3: SVESGGESSYEQY

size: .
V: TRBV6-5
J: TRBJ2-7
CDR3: ASSYSVAGGRFYEQY

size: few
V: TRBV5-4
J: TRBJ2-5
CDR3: ASSGQTQETQY

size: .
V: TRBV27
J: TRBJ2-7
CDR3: ASSLSGLGREQY

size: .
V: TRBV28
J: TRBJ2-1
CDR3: ASSPLRGWEAAEQF